This T cell receptor beta chain comes out of a study of blood T cell repertoires in COVID-19. Turning to the study itself: Whether acute or convalescent, the COVID-19 samples came from the United States, Italy and Spain.

TCRdb keeps only in-frame clones here, not all; method: immunoSEQ multiplex PCR. The sample yields fewer than 400,000 clones, approximately 81% seen once. A COVID-19 case was met by exposed participants within 2 weeks before study entry. The germline CDR1 and CDR2 sequences are LGHNA and YNFKEQ. Trimming cost V 0 bases and J 6 bases, with 8 bases left between them. CDR3 size: 14 residues. The material sequenced was PBMCs or T cells enriched from blood (not recorded which). This clonotype originated in a woman between 25 and 40 years old who had been exposed to COVID-19. The rearrangement uses TRBV4-2 and TRBJ2-2; D is unresolved. Here the CDR3 DNA reads TGTGCCAGCAGCCAAGAATTATCCCCCGGGGAGCTGTTTTTT. This gives the protein CASSQELSPGELFF.